One and the same sample provided the 3 T cell receptor beta chains below, sequenced in a study of OX40 agonist ivuxolimab in advanced cancers. This table comes from immunoSEQ multiplex PCR, and its TCRdb copy is limited to in-frame clones, with some not included. The sample shows around 37,000 clones, more than 75% of them seen only once. This sample comprised CD4+ or CD8+ T cells sorted from blood, obtained in a trial of the OX40 agonist ivuxolimab. The source of these receptors is an adult with an advanced solid tumor such as melanoma, head and neck, liver or kidney cancer.

The V and J genes are TRBV28 and TRBJ2-3, with 7 bases fitting TRBD1. There are 13 residues in the CDR3. Germline V CDR1 and CDR2: MDHEN, SYDVKM. Trimming at V came to 6 bases and at J to 3 bases, leaving 3 bases not matched to a gene. The CDR3, as DNA: TGTGCCAGCAGGGGCAGGGGGACAGATACGCAGTATTTT. It is translated as CASRGRGTDTQYF. The variable domain in full, completed from reference TRBV28 and TRBJ2-3, reads DVKVTQSSRYLVKRTGEKVFLECVQDMDHENMFWYRQDPGLGLRLIYFSYDVKMKEKGDIPEGYSVSREKKERFSLILESASTNQTSMYLCASRGRGTDTQYFGPGTRLTVL.

This clone was seen a few times. V gene TRBV11-2 combines with J gene TRBJ2-7, with 12 bases matching TRBD2. The length of the CDR3 is 15 residues. V shed 3 bases and J 0 bases; nucleotides not matched to a gene: 0. Per germline, CDR1 SGHAT and CDR2 FQNNGV. In nucleotides, the CDR3 is TGTGCCAGCAGCTTGGGACTAGCGGGCTCCTACGAGCAGTACTTC. Its translation is CASSLGLAGSYEQYF. Combining the CDR3 with reference TRBV11-2 and TRBJ2-7 gives the whole variable domain EAGVAQSPRYKIIEKRQSVAFWCNPISGHATLYWYQQILGQGPKLLIQFQNNGVVDDSQLPKDRFSAERLKGVDSTLKIQPAKLEDSAVYLCASSLGLAGSYEQYFGPGTRLTVT.

The gene calls are TRBV10-3 and TRBJ1-3, with D uncertain. Trimming left V 2 bases short and J 4 bases short, with 9 bases between. This CDR3 is built from 14 residues. Germline V gives CDR1 ENHRY, CDR2 SYGVKD. CDR3 residues: CAISEPREGNTIYF. The DNA for the CDR3 is TGTGCCATCAGTGAGCCAAGGGAAGGAAACACCATATATTTT.